These 18 T cell receptor beta chains originate from one sample sequenced in a study of blood T cell repertoires in COVID-19. Only in-frame clones appear in the TCRdb table, and some are missing; sequencing was by immunoSEQ multiplex PCR. Here the sample spans 410,000 or so clones, approximately 89% being singletons. Material: peripheral blood. The receptors were sampled from a woman aged 40 to 50 with COVID-19, enrolled during active disease.

This chain uses TRBV5-8 with TRBJ1-4; a weak D match, TRBD1 (5 bases). Germline assignment: CDR1 SGHTS and CDR2 YDEGEE. V lost 9 bases and J 3 bases, leaving 15 bases between the germline ends. The CDR3 length is 14 residues. DNA of the CDR3: TGTGCCACTTCAAGGGGTACAGCTAATGAAAAACTGTTTTTT. This translates into CATSRGTANEKLFF.

The rearrangement links TRBV9 to TRBJ2-2, with 7 bases fitting TRBD2. The CDR3 runs 16 residues. CDR1 and CDR2 from the germline V gene are SGDLS and YYNGEE. Trimming cost V 4 bases and J 4 bases; bases outside gene matches: 10. This CDR3 reads CASSPRGRGPTGELFF. DNA for the CDR3: TGTGCCAGCAGCCCCCGCGGGAGAGGACCCACCGGGGAGCTGTTTTTT. Based on the CDR3 plus reference TRBV9 and TRBJ2-2, the full variable domain is DSGVTQTPKHLITATGQRVTLRCSPRSGDLSVYWYQQSLDQGLQFLIQYYNGEERAKGNILERFSAQQFPDLHSELNLSSLELGDSALYFCASSPRGRGPTGELFFGEGSRLTVL.

The rearrangement uses TRBV3-1 (or the pseudogene TRBV3-2) and TRBJ1-1; tentative D call: TRBD1 (5 bases). This CDR3 contains 18 residues. The germline gives CDR1 LGHDT, CDR2 YNNKEL (reference sequence). With 2 bases removed from V and 0 bases from J, the gap between germline ends came to 19 bases. CDR3 in DNA: TGTGCCAGCAGCCAACTTTCCCAGGGAGGGATGTTGAACACTGAAGCTTTCTTT. This sequence encodes CASSQLSQGGMLNTEAFF.

This clone appeared once. The chain recombines TRBV7-3 with TRBJ2-2; 7 nucleotides match TRBD1. The germline V gene has CDR1 SGHTA and CDR2 FQGTGA. Germline trimming cut 2 bases from V and 0 bases from J; bases unmatched to any gene: 9. CDR3 length: 18 residues. DNA of the CDR3: TGTGCCAGCAGCTTATACCCGGCAGGGGGAGCGAACACCGGGGAGCTGTTTTTT. Translation: CASSLYPAGGANTGELFF.

The chain uses TRBV6-2 or TRBV6-3 and TRBJ2-2; 8 bases fit TRBD2. This CDR3 spans 14 amino acids. With V trimmed by 4 bases and J by 7 bases, 5 bases remained unmatched. Germline CDR1 and CDR2: MNHEY and SVGEGT. The CDR3 sequence is CASSSLGTSGELFF. CDR3 DNA sequence: TGTGCCAGCAGTTCGCTCGGGACTAGCGGGGAGCTGTTTTTT.

The rearrangement links TRBV3-1 (or the pseudogene TRBV3-2) to TRBJ2-7; TRBD2 might be the D (6 bases). V gave up 6 bases and J gave up 2 bases, with 20 bases separating them. This CDR3 is 16 amino acids long. Germline CDR1 LGHDT, CDR2 YNNKEL (reference sequence). CDR3: CASSPTREMGAYEQYF. The CDR3 DNA reads as TGTGCCAGCAGTCCAACTCGGGAGATGGGCGCCTACGAGCAGTACTTC.

V is TRBV9 and J is TRBJ2-7; TRBD2 aligns across 8 bases. Germline-derived CDR1 and CDR2 are SGDLS and YYNGEE. Losses at the gene ends were 0 bases for V and 1 base for J; bases not matched to a gene: 6. This CDR3 is built from 16 residues. In nucleotides, the CDR3 is TGTGCCAGCAGCGTAGCCCCAGGCGGGGGGTCCTACGAGCAGTACTTC. It is translated as CASSVAPGGGSYEQYF.

About this clone itself: This sample also contains other DNA sequences that code for the same CDR3. This chain uses TRBV30 with TRBJ2-3; 12 bases map to TRBD2. Looked up from germline, CDR1 is GTSNPN and CDR2 is SVGIG (reference sequence). V lost 2 bases to trimming and J lost 0 bases; unmatched junction nucleotides: 0. CDR3 length: 15 amino acids. CDR3 loop: CAWSLAGGSTDTQYF. CDR3 sequence (DNA): TGTGCCTGGAGTCTAGCGGGGGGGAGCACAGATACGCAGTATTTT.

The chain couples TRBV6-5 to TRBJ1-3, with D possibly being TRBD1 (5 bases). The CDR3 sequence is 14 residues long. Germline V gene data show CDR1 as MNHEY and CDR2 as SVGAGI. The V and J ends lost 6 bases and 1 base respectively, with 10 bases between them. The CDR3 sequence: CASRPSGSGNTIYF. The CDR3 bases are TGTGCCAGCAGGCCGTCAGGGTCTGGAAACACCATATATTTT.

The rearrangement uses TRBV3-1 (or the pseudogene TRBV3-2) and TRBJ2-5, with D perhaps matching TRBD1 (8 bases). CDR3 length equals 14 residues. Looked up from germline, CDR1 is LGHDT and CDR2 is YNNKEL (reference sequence). V was trimmed by 5 bases and J by 4 bases, leaving 14 bases between them. DNA of the CDR3: TGTGCCAGCAGCACAGGGGGGGGGCCAGAGACCCAGTACTTC. It translates to CASSTGGGPETQYF.

The gene calls are TRBV7-9 and TRBJ1-2; 7 bases align to TRBD1. The length of the CDR3 is 15 residues. J was trimmed by 8 bases and V by 5 bases; bases with no gene match: 14. Germline V gives CDR1 SEHNR, CDR2 FQNEAQ (reference sequence). CDR3 residues: CASSPSGTDVFGYTF. The CDR3 DNA reads TGTGCCAGCAGCCCATCCGGGACAGACGTCTTCGGCTACACCTTC.

The gene calls are TRBV7-9 and TRBJ1-3; 7 nucleotides line up with TRBD1. The CDR3 contains 15 residues. Germline lookup yields CDR1 SEHNR and CDR2 FQNEAQ (reference sequence). V lost 6 bases, J lost 2 bases, and 7 bases stayed unmatched. The CDR3 protein is CASRPTGTAGNTIYF. CDR3 coding DNA: TGTGCCAGCAGACCAACCGGGACAGCTGGAAACACCATATATTTT.

This chain joins TRBV4-3 and TRBJ2-1; TRBD2 matches at 9 bases. CDR1 is LGHNA and CDR2 is YSLEER in the germline V gene. This CDR3 comprises 16 residues. Unmatched junction bases numbered 11, after V lost 4 bases and J lost 7 bases. CDR3 coding DNA: TGCGCCAGCAGCCCGAAGGCGGGAGGGCGGGCGAATGAGCAGTTCTTC. Protein product: CASSPKAGGRANEQFF.

The rearrangement links TRBV28 to TRBJ1-1, with D unclear. Looked up from germline, CDR1 is MDHEN and CDR2 is SYDVKM. V lost 6 bases and J lost 1, with 15 bases in between. The CDR3 loop spans 15 amino acids. CDR3 residues: CASSSSSRRNTEAFF. The CDR3 region has the DNA TGTGCCAGCAGCTCGTCTTCCCGCAGGAACACTGAAGCTTTCTTT.

V and J are TRBV6-2 or TRBV6-3 and TRBJ1-5; 10 bases are a match to TRBD1. V lost 4 bases, J lost 1 base, and 4 bases stayed unmatched. The CDR3 has 16 residues. The germline gives CDR1 MNHEY, CDR2 SVGEGT. CDR3 DNA sequence: TGTGCCAGCAGTTCGACAGGGGGCCTGAGCAATCAGCCCCAGCATTTT. Amino acids: CASSSTGGLSNQPQHF.

The chain carries TRBV19 and TRBJ1-5; 8 bases match TRBD1. The V gene's germline CDR1 is LNHDA and CDR2 SQIVND (reference sequence). With V trimmed by 5 bases and J by 7 bases, 10 bases remained unmatched. This CDR3 has 15 amino acids. CDR3 in DNA: TGTGCCAGTAGTGGAAGGACAGGGAAGGGACAGCCCCAGCATTTT. Encoded protein: CASSGRTGKGQPQHF.

The chain couples TRBV25-1 to TRBJ1-2, with D hard to call. Germline V CDR1 and CDR2: MGHDK, SYGVNS. This CDR3 contains 15 residues. V dropped 0 bases and J dropped 0 bases, with 8 bases sitting between them. The CDR3: CASSEYHTSNYGYTF. DNA for the CDR3: TGTGCCAGCAGTGAATACCACACCTCTAACTATGGCTACACCTTC.

This rearrangement joins TRBV4-1 to TRBJ2-7, with 7 bases identical to TRBD2. Germline V gives CDR1 MGHRA, CDR2 YSYEKL. This CDR3 contains 15 residues. V trimming: 0 bases; J trimming: 3 bases; junction bases outside the gene matches: 5. CDR3 DNA: TGCGCCAGCAGCCAAGAAGCGGGGTTGAACTACGAGCAGTACTTC. This encodes CASSQEAGLNYEQYF.